Listed below are T cell receptor beta chains from one sample, sequenced in a study of blood T cell repertoires in COVID-19. TCRdb's table, derived via immunoSEQ multiplex PCR, lists solely in-frame clones and lacks some. The sample lists approximately 140,000 clones, roughly 80% occurring once. The sequencing sample was made of PBMCs or T cells enriched from blood (not recorded which). These receptors were collected from a man aged 40-49 years with acute COVID-19. Both conserved end residues are part of each CDR3. Fields, in order: V gene, D gene, clone size, J gene, CDR3 DNA, CDR3 protein. The D gene is left open where the match is weak. Size is omitted from some rows. Given values are once, few, many or a class for expanded clones.

v_call: TRBV18; d_call: -; clone_size: -; j_call: TRBJ1-6; cdr3_nt: TGTGCCAGCTCCCGGGAGGGTACCAATTCACCCCTCCACTTT; cdr3_aa: CASSREGTNSPLHF
v_call: TRBV20-1; d_call: -; clone_size: -; j_call: TRBJ1-5; cdr3_nt: TGCAGTGCTAGTCCCCCTGGAGGCAATCAGCCCCAGCATTTT; cdr3_aa: CSASPPGGNQPQHF
v_call: TRBV6-5; d_call: -; clone_size: -; j_call: TRBJ1-2; cdr3_nt: TGTGCCAGCAGTTACTCCGCAGTCTACTATGGCTACACCTTC; cdr3_aa: CASSYSAVYYGYTF
v_call: TRBV5-1; d_call: TRBD1; clone_size: -; j_call: TRBJ1-6; cdr3_nt: TGCGCCAGCAGCTTGGACAGGGGGAATTCACCCCTCCACTTT; cdr3_aa: CASSLDRGNSPLHF
v_call: TRBV11-2; d_call: -; clone_size: -; j_call: TRBJ2-7; cdr3_nt: TGTGCCAGCAGCTTAGCAGGGCCAGGGTACGAGCAGTACTTC; cdr3_aa: CASSLAGPGYEQYF
v_call: TRBV9; d_call: -; clone_size: -; j_call: TRBJ2-7; cdr3_nt: TGTGCCAGCAGCGTAGGCGGACGGGAACAATCCTACGAGCAGTACTTC; cdr3_aa: CASSVGGREQSYEQYF
v_call: TRBV5-1; d_call: TRBD1; clone_size: -; j_call: TRBJ1-4; cdr3_nt: TGCGCCAGCAGCCGGACAGGGGATAATGAAAAACTGTTTTTT; cdr3_aa: CASSRTGDNEKLFF
v_call: TRBV27; d_call: TRBD1; clone_size: once; j_call: TRBJ1-5; cdr3_nt: TGTGCCAGCAGTTTTACAGGGGGCGAGGTTCAGCCCCAGCATTTT; cdr3_aa: CASSFTGGEVQPQHF
v_call: TRBV11-2; d_call: TRBD2; clone_size: -; j_call: TRBJ2-2; cdr3_nt: TGTGCCAGCAGCCCCGGACTAGCGGGGACCCCCGGGGAGCTGTTTTTT; cdr3_aa: CASSPGLAGTPGELFF
v_call: TRBV7-3; d_call: TRBD2; clone_size: -; j_call: TRBJ2-1; cdr3_nt: TGTGCCAGCAGCCCTATAGCGGGAGGTATGAATGAGCAGTTCTTC; cdr3_aa: CASSPIAGGMNEQFF
v_call: TRBV2; d_call: -; clone_size: -; j_call: TRBJ1-2; cdr3_nt: TGTGCCAGCAGTTCCCAGGGCCCTAACTATGGCTACACCTTC; cdr3_aa: CASSSQGPNYGYTF
v_call: TRBV24-1; d_call: TRBD2; clone_size: -; j_call: TRBJ2-1; cdr3_nt: TGTGCCACCAGTGAAAACCCGGGACTAGCGGGAGGGAGTTCCTACAATGAGCAGTTCTTC; cdr3_aa: CATSENPGLAGGSSYNEQFF
v_call: TRBV5-6; d_call: TRBD2; clone_size: -; j_call: TRBJ2-5; cdr3_nt: TGTGCCAGCAGCTTGGCCGGGACTAGGGGGGAGACCCAGTACTTC; cdr3_aa: CASSLAGTRGETQYF
v_call: TRBV5-1; d_call: TRBD2; clone_size: -; j_call: TRBJ2-3; cdr3_nt: TGCGCCAGCAGCCCGGGGGGGCGGGCTAGCACAGATACGCAGTATTTT; cdr3_aa: CASSPGGRASTDTQYF
v_call: TRBV14; d_call: -; clone_size: -; j_call: TRBJ2-2; cdr3_nt: TGTGCCAGCAGCCCCCGGTCGACCGGGGAGCTGTTTTTT; cdr3_aa: CASSPRSTGELFF
v_call: TRBV19; d_call: TRBD1; clone_size: -; j_call: TRBJ2-7; cdr3_nt: TGTGCCAGTAGTATAGGGGACAGGGCCTACGAGCAGTACTTC; cdr3_aa: CASSIGDRAYEQYF
v_call: TRBV3-1/TRBV3-2; d_call: -; clone_size: -; j_call: TRBJ2-1; cdr3_nt: TGTGCCAGCAGCCAAGACTTAGCAGAGCACAATGAGCAGTTCTTC; cdr3_aa: CASSQDLAEHNEQFF
v_call: TRBV18; d_call: -; clone_size: few; j_call: TRBJ2-7; cdr3_nt: TGTGCCAGCTCCCAACCCGGGACAATTCGGTACGAGCAGTACTTC; cdr3_aa: CASSQPGTIRYEQYF